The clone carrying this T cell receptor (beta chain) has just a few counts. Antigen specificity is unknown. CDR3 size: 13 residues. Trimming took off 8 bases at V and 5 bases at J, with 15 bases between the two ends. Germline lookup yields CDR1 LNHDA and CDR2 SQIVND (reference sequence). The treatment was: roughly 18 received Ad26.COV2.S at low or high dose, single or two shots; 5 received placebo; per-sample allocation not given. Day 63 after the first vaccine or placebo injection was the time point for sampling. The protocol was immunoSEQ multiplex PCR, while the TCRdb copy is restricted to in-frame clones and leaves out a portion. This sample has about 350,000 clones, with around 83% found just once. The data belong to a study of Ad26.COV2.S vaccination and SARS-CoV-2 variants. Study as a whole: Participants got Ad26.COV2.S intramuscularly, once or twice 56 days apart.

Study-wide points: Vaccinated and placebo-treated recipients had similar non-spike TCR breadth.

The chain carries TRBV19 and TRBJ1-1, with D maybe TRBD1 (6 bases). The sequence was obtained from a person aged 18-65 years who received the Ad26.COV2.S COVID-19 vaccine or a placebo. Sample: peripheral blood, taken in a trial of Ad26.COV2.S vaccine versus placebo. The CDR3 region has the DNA TGTGCCAGTGGTTGGGGGCATGAGACTGAAGCTTTCTTT. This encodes CASGWGHETEAFF. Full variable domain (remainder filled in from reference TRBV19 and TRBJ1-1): DGGITQSPKYLFRKEGQNVTLSCEQNLNHDAMYWYRQDPGQGLRLIYYSQIVNDFQKGDIAEGYSVSREKKESFPLTVTSAQKNPTAFYLCASGWGHETEAFFGQGTRLTVV.